These 28 T cell receptor beta chains originate from one sample sequenced in a study of Ad26.COV2.S vaccination and SARS-CoV-2 variants. Indicated treatment: over 15 received Ad26.COV2.S at low or high dose, single or two shots; several received placebo; per-sample allocation not given. Collection of the samples took place on day 63 after the first injection of vaccine or placebo. Sequencing was performed with immunoSEQ multiplex PCR; in TCRdb, only in-frame clones are kept and a portion is missing. Of roughly 380,000 clones in the sample, over 75% are singletons; the top ten hold 3.4%. The specimen comprised peripheral blood, sampled in a trial of Ad26.COV2.S vaccine versus placebo. The receptors come from a person between 18 and 59 years old who received the Ad26.COV2.S COVID-19 vaccine or a placebo.

This clone has more than one count but fewer than ten. Other DNA sequences in this sample translate to the same CDR3. The rearrangement joins TRBV30 to TRBJ1-1; possible D gene TRBD1, 5 bases. The germline gives CDR1 GTSNPN, CDR2 SVGIG (reference sequence). Trimming left V 1 base short and J 0 bases short, with 6 bases between. The length of the CDR3 is 13 residues. CDR3 in amino acids: CAWSGDLNTEAFF. CDR3 DNA: TGTGCCTGGAGTGGGGACCTGAACACTGAAGCTTTCTTT.

The rearrangement uses TRBV6-2 or TRBV6-3 and TRBJ2-7, with TRBD1 matching over 7 bases. V dropped 2 bases and J dropped 0; count of bases not matched to a gene: 4. The CDR3 is 15 amino acids. CDR1 MNHEY and CDR2 SVGEGT come from the germline V gene. The DNA for the CDR3 is TGTGCCAGCAGTTACCGGCGGACAGGCTCCTACGAGCAGTACTTC. Protein: CASSYRRTGSYEQYF.

The chain employs TRBV4-1 and TRBJ2-2; D is uncertain. The CDR3 totals 15 residues. V was pared by 1 base and J by 0 bases, with 6 bases between. CDR1 is MGHRA and CDR2 is YSYEKL in the germline V gene. CDR3 amino acids: CASSQGLSNTGELFF. In DNA form, the CDR3 reads TGCGCCAGCAGCCAAGGACTTTCGAACACCGGGGAGCTGTTTTTT.

The V gene is TRBV6-5, the J gene TRBJ2-2; D perhaps matches TRBD2 (5 bases). V gave up 3 bases and J gave up 0 bases, with 8 bases separating them. The CDR3 length is 15 residues. Germline CDR1 is MNHEY and CDR2 is SVGAGI. The CDR3 reads CASSYTGTNTGELFF. The CDR3 bases are TGTGCCAGCAGTTATACGGGGACGAACACCGGGGAGCTGTTTTTT.

The chain employs TRBV20-1 and TRBJ1-6; D is possibly TRBD1 (5 bases). Per the germline V gene, CDR1 is DFQATT and CDR2 is SNEGSKA (reference sequence). This CDR3 spans 13 amino acids. Trimming took 3 bases from V and 11 from J, leaving 14 bases between them. The CDR3 loop reads CSASQGAGPPLHF. CDR3 bases: TGCAGTGCTAGTCAAGGGGCTGGTCCACCCCTCCACTTT.

The V and J genes are TRBV7-3 and TRBJ2-3; D possibly corresponds to TRBD2 (6 bases). V was cut by 1 base and J by 12 bases, with 11 bases left in between. The CDR3 extends over 12 amino acids. Germline CDR1 is SGHTA and CDR2 is FQGTGA. CDR3 nucleotides: TGTGCCAGCAGCTTAAAGGCGGGGACTCAGTATTTT. Amino acids: CASSLKAGTQYF. Full variable domain (rest looked up from reference TRBV7-3 and TRBJ2-3): GAGVSQTPSNKVTEKGKYVELRCDPISGHTALYWYRQSLGQGPEFLIYFQGTGAADDSGLPNDRFFAVRPEGSVSTLKIQRTERGDSAVYLCASSLKAGTQYFGPGTRLTVL.

The rearrangement uses TRBV3-1 (or the pseudogene TRBV3-2) and TRBJ2-1; D uncertain. This CDR3 comprises 13 residues. CDR1 and CDR2 from the germline V gene are LGHDT and YNNKEL (reference sequence). V was shortened by 1 base and J by 10 bases, with 11 bases between the two germline ends. The CDR3 protein is CASSQGLVGEQFF. The CDR3 DNA sequence: TGTGCCAGCAGCCAAGGACTGGTGGGGGAGCAGTTCTTC.

As regards this clone: Within the sample, other DNA sequences also encode this same CDR3. The chain couples TRBV3-1 (or the pseudogene TRBV3-2) to TRBJ2-7, with D uncertain. The CDR3 covers 12 residues. Deletions cut 2 bases from V and 4 bases from J, with 6 bases between. Germline V gene sequence: CDR1 LGHDT, CDR2 YNNKEL (reference sequence). DNA for the CDR3: TGTGCCAGCAGCCAAACAAATTACGAGCAGTACTTC. This codes for CASSQTNYEQYF.

The chain joins TRBV11-2 to TRBJ2-5; 7 nucleotides line up with TRBD1. CDR1 SGHAT and CDR2 FQNNGV come from the germline V gene. V dropped 3 bases and J dropped 3; count of bases not matched to a gene: 7. The CDR3 runs 15 residues. The CDR3 region has the DNA TGTGCCAGCAGCTTCAGGGGGTTAGCAGAAGAGACCCAGTACTTC. This sequence encodes CASSFRGLAEETQYF.

The chain recombines TRBV6-5 with TRBJ1-2; 10 bases line up with TRBD1. Germline lookup yields CDR1 MNHEY and CDR2 SVGAGI. Losses at the gene ends were 9 bases for V and 4 bases for J; bases not matched to a gene: 8. The CDR3 spans 14 residues. In DNA form, the CDR3 reads TGTGCCAGTACCGGGACAGGGGCTCTCTATGGCTACACCTTC. This sequence encodes CASTGTGALYGYTF.

This clone turned up a few times. V gene TRBV5-1 combines with J gene TRBJ1-4; no clear D. Trimming removed 4 bases from V and 0 bases from J, with 16 bases in between. This CDR3 contains 17 residues. From germline, CDR1 is SGHRS and CDR2 YFSETQ. The CDR3 nucleotides read TGCGCCAGCAGCCCCGCGTTAGGCTTCCCAACTAATGAAAAACTGTTTTTT. This codes for CASSPALGFPTNEKLFF.

J is TRBJ2-3 and V is TRBV6-4; D is unresolved. Trimming removed 2 bases from V and 8 bases from J, with 11 bases in between. The CDR3 is made up of 13 amino acids. CDR1 is MRHNA, CDR2 SNTAGT, per germline. The CDR3 sequence: CASSDTYRGTQYF. DNA of the CDR3: TGTGCCAGCAGTGACACGTACCGAGGTACGCAGTATTTT.

The rearrangement links TRBV19 to TRBJ2-5; D is possibly TRBD1 or TRBD2 (5 bases each). Germline lookup yields CDR1 LNHDA and CDR2 SQIVND (reference sequence). Deletions cut 9 bases from V and 5 bases from J, with 16 bases between. The CDR3 totals 13 residues. The CDR3, as DNA: TGTGCCAGCGGGGACCCCCGGCTGGAGACCCAGTACTTC. Amino acids: CASGDPRLETQYF.

The chain links TRBV27 to TRBJ2-7; 11 positions match TRBD1. Per the germline V gene, CDR1 is MNHEY and CDR2 is SMNVEV (reference sequence). V lost 1 base, J lost 2 bases, and 1 base stayed unmatched. The CDR3 consists of 15 residues. As DNA, the CDR3 is TGTGCCAGCAGTTTATGGGGACAGGGGGCCTACGAGCAGTACTTC. Its protein product is CASSLWGQGAYEQYF.

The V gene is TRBV18, the J gene TRBJ1-5, with 8 bases matching TRBD1. The CDR3 length is 14 residues. V lost 5 bases and J lost 3; bases outside the gene matches: 3. The germline V gene encodes CDR1 KGHSH and CDR2 LQKENI. DNA of the CDR3: TGTGCCAGCTCATCAGGGGGCTACAATCAGCCCCAGCATTTT. Its translation: CASSSGGYNQPQHF.

This clone has only a few counts. J is TRBJ2-7 and V is TRBV19; D may be TRBD2 (7 bases). This CDR3 region has 15 residues. Germline-derived CDR1 and CDR2 are LNHDA and SQIVND (reference sequence). V was cut by 3 bases and J by 2 bases, with 14 bases left in between. The CDR3 nucleotides are TGTGCCAGTAGTATTCTCCTGGGGGGGCCCTACGAGCAGTACTTC. Translation: CASSILLGGPYEQYF.

This chain connects TRBV3-1 (or the pseudogene TRBV3-2) to TRBJ1-2; D is uncertain. V was cut by 4 bases and J by 5 bases, with 8 bases left in between. The CDR3 is 12 residues long. Germline CDR1 reads LGHDT; CDR2 reads YNNKEL (reference sequence). This CDR3 is CASSLVGYGYTF. The CDR3 DNA follows: TGTGCCAGCAGCCTCGTCGGGTATGGCTACACCTTC.

This chain links TRBV4-2 with TRBJ2-7; tentatively, D is TRBD1 (5 bases). Germline CDR1 and CDR2: LGHNA and YNFKEQ. This CDR3 region has 16 residues. Trimming removed 1 base at V and 3 bases at J, with 16 bases between. The CDR3 reads CASSQGKGRNYYEQYF. The CDR3 DNA follows: TGTGCCAGCAGCCAAGGCAAGGGGCGGAACTACTACGAGCAGTACTTC.

This chain links TRBV7-3 with TRBJ1-6; 8 bases line up with TRBD1. This CDR3 spans 18 amino acids. CDR1 is SGHTA, CDR2 FQGTGA, per germline. V shed 6 bases, J shed 7 bases, and the junction held 17 bases outside the gene matches. This CDR3 reads CASSQKPFGQGANSPLHF. The CDR3 DNA follows: TGTGCCAGCAGTCAAAAACCCTTCGGACAGGGTGCGAATTCACCCCTCCACTTT. The full variable domain, rest sourced from reference TRBV7-3 and TRBJ1-6, is GAGVSQTPSNKVTEKGKYVELRCDPISGHTALYWYRQSLGQGPEFLIYFQGTGAADDSGLPNDRFFAVRPEGSVSTLKIQRTERGDSAVYLCASSQKPFGQGANSPLHFGNGTRLTVT.

This chain connects TRBV14 to TRBJ2-1; 10 bases map to TRBD1. After removal of 3 bases from V and 8 bases from J, the junction contained 1 base not matched to a gene. CDR3 length equals 13 residues. In germline, CDR1 is SGHDN, CDR2 FVKESK. As DNA, the CDR3 is TGTGCCAGCAGCCAGACAGGGGGCGATGAGCAGTTCTTC. Protein: CASSQTGGDEQFF.

J is TRBJ1-2 and V is TRBV6-5; the D gene is possibly TRBD1 (5 bases). The CDR3 spans 14 residues. Germline lookup yields CDR1 MNHEY and CDR2 SVGAGI. V was cut by 2 bases and J by 4 bases, with 11 bases left in between. As DNA, the CDR3 is TGTGCCAGCAGTTACGGGGCCGACATCTATGGCTACACCTTC. Amino acid sequence: CASSYGADIYGYTF.

CDR3 coding DNA: TGTGCCAGCAGCCTTAGGGGAGGGAACACTGAAGCTTTCTTT. Amino acid sequence: CASSLRGGNTEAFF. V gene TRBV5-8 combines with J gene TRBJ1-1, with D possibly TRBD1 on 5 matching bases. Germline CDR1 and CDR2: SGHTS and YDEGEE. The ends were cut back, 4 bases at V and 1 base at J, with 11 bases in the middle. This CDR3 is built from 14 residues. The variable domain in full, with the rest retrieved from reference TRBV5-8 and TRBJ1-1, is EAGVTQSPTHLIKTRGQQATLRCSPISGHTSVYWYQQALGLGLQFLLWYDEGEERNRGNFPPRFSGRQFPNYSSELNVNALELEDSALYLCASSLRGGNTEAFFGQGTRLTVV.

Of note for this clone: One end of the junction fails to match germline, which may point to a read error. This chain uses TRBV7-9 with TRBJ1-2; no firm D call. Germline CDR1 is SEHNR and CDR2 is FQNEAQ (reference sequence). This CDR3 comprises 11 residues. The CDR3 here is CASSSGPDLAF. The CDR3 DNA reads TGTGCCAGCAGCTCTGGACCGGACCTCGCCTTC.

This clone was seen more than once but under ten times. V is TRBV11-3 and J is TRBJ2-1; TRBD2 matches at 10 bases. The CDR3 loop spans 15 amino acids. Germline assignment: CDR1 SGHNT and CDR2 YENEEA. Germline trimming cut 11 bases from V and 3 bases from J; bases unmatched to any gene: 10. In DNA, the CDR3 is TGTGCCGGAAAGCGGGGGGGCGTCGTCTACAATGAGCAGTTCTTC. As protein: CAGKRGGVVYNEQFF.

The chain recombines TRBV4-2 with TRBJ2-1, with TRBD2 matching over 10 bases. Germline CDR1 and CDR2: LGHNA and YNFKEQ. The CDR3 loop spans 15 amino acids. V dropped 10 bases and J dropped 8; count of bases not matched to a gene: 14. CDR3 sequence (DNA): TGTGCCACCAAGGGTTATCGGACTAGCGGAGATGAGCAGTTCTTC. Protein: CATKGYRTSGDEQFF.

The chain links TRBV7-9 to TRBJ1-5, with 7 bases aligning to TRBD1. Germline trimming cut 5 bases from V and 5 bases from J; bases unmatched to any gene: 3. Germline-derived CDR1 and CDR2 are SEHNR and FQNEAQ (reference sequence). The length of the CDR3 is 13 residues. CDR3 nucleotides: TGTGCCAGCAGCGTGGGACAGTATCAGCCCCAGCATTTT. As protein: CASSVGQYQPQHF.

This sequence joins TRBV30 and TRBJ2-2; D is unclear. Trimming removed 1 base at V and 6 bases at J, with 9 bases between. This CDR3 contains 13 residues. Germline V lookup: CDR1 GTSNPN, CDR2 SVGIG (reference sequence). The CDR3: CAWSEAAPGELFF. The CDR3 DNA reads TGTGCCTGGAGTGAGGCCGCCCCCGGGGAGCTGTTTTTT.

The J gene is TRBJ1-5, the V gene TRBV27; no clear D. There are 16 residues in the CDR3. Per germline, CDR1 MNHEY and CDR2 SMNVEV (reference sequence). V lost 0 bases and J 0 bases, leaving 9 bases between the germline ends. The CDR3 loop is CASSLSAAYSNQPQHF. Written as DNA, the CDR3 is TGTGCCAGCAGTTTATCGGCGGCCTATAGCAATCAGCCCCAGCATTTT.